Shown below are 18 T cell receptor beta chains from a single sample sequenced in a study of blood T cell repertoires in COVID-19. Repertoires were generated with immunoSEQ multiplex PCR, while TCRdb's copy carries only in-frame clones and drops some. The sample yields about 390,000 clones, more than 70% seen once. Sequenced input: peripheral blood. The receptors originated from a woman aged 55-70 years with COVID-19, enrolled during active disease.

With respect to this clone: Other DNA sequences in the same sample also yield this CDR3. This chain connects TRBV6-5 to TRBJ1-2; 10 nucleotides align to TRBD1. The V gene's germline CDR1 is MNHEY and CDR2 SVGAGI. The ends lost 4 bases at V and 3 bases at J; junction bases unmatched: 5. The CDR3 totals 15 residues. The CDR3, as DNA: TGTGCCAGCAGTTTAACCGGGACAGGGGACTATGGCTACACCTTC. The encoded protein is CASSLTGTGDYGYTF.

This clone was seen once. The chain uses TRBV18 and TRBJ1-1; 8 bases map to TRBD1. Trimming at V came to 3 bases and at J to 6 bases, leaving 9 bases not matched to a gene. This CDR3 has 15 residues. Germline lookup yields CDR1 KGHSH and CDR2 LQKENI. Here the CDR3 DNA reads TGTGCCAGCTCACCGAGTCCGGACAGGGTCCCTGAAGCTTTCTTT. The encoded protein is CASSPSPDRVPEAFF.

The V and J genes are TRBV27 and TRBJ2-7; weak D call: TRBD1 (6 bases). The V and J ends lost 4 bases and 6 bases respectively, with 19 bases between them. This CDR3 is 15 amino acids long. CDR1 MNHEY and CDR2 SMNVEV come from the germline V gene (reference sequence). The CDR3 region has the DNA TGTGCCAGCAGTTCCTTATTCTTACAGGGAGCCGAGCAGTACTTC. Amino acid sequence: CASSSLFLQGAEQYF.

V and J are TRBV7-3 and TRBJ2-2; 8 bases match TRBD2. The CDR3 contains 18 residues. With 2 bases clipped from V and 0 bases from J, the junction kept 8 bases outside the gene matches. Germline V gives CDR1 SGHTA, CDR2 FQGTGA. This chain's CDR3 is CASSLLGSGGANTGELFF. CDR3 bases: TGTGCCAGCAGCTTATTGGGGAGCGGGGGCGCGAACACCGGGGAGCTGTTTTTT.

V gene TRBV25-1 combines with J gene TRBJ1-1, with D possibly being TRBD1 (6 bases). V was pared by 0 bases and J by 3 bases, with 8 bases between. The CDR3 length is 14 residues. Germline CDR1 reads MGHDK; CDR2 reads SYGVNS. The CDR3 reads CASSEYNRDTEAFF. The CDR3 nucleotides are TGTGCCAGCAGTGAATATAACAGGGACACTGAAGCTTTCTTT. Complete variable domain (other parts from reference TRBV25-1 and TRBJ1-1): EADIYQTPRYLVIGTGKKITLECSQTMGHDKMYWYQQDPGMELHLIHYSYGVNSTEKGDLSSESTVSRIRTEHFPLTLESARPSHTSQYLCASSEYNRDTEAFFGQGTRLTVV.

The V gene is TRBV7-3, the J gene TRBJ2-2, with D unclear. The CDR3 sequence is 14 residues long. Between the trimmed V and J ends, which lost 3 bases and 6 bases, there was a span of 11 bases. From germline, CDR1 is SGHTA and CDR2 FQGTGA. CDR3 amino acids: CASSLRSRAGELFF. CDR3 DNA: TGTGCCAGCAGCTTGCGCAGTCGGGCCGGGGAGCTGTTTTTT. Based on the CDR3 plus reference TRBV7-3 and TRBJ2-2, the full variable domain is GAGVSQTPSNKVTEKGKYVELRCDPISGHTALYWYRQSLGQGPEFLIYFQGTGAADDSGLPNDRFFAVRPEGSVSTLKIQRTERGDSAVYLCASSLRSRAGELFFGEGSRLTVL.

V and J are TRBV7-3 and TRBJ2-2; 8 nucleotides match TRBD2. Germline V gene data show CDR1 as SGHTA and CDR2 as FQGTGA. The CDR3 spans 16 residues. With V trimmed by 5 bases and J by 4 bases, 9 bases remained unmatched. Written as DNA, the CDR3 is TGTGCCAGCAGCCCTAGAGCGGGGGCGGGCACCGGGGAGCTGTTTTTT. It codes for CASSPRAGAGTGELFF.

This sequence joins TRBV7-9 and TRBJ2-7, with TRBD1 matching 10 bases. The trim removed 5 bases at V and 6 bases at J, leaving 7 bases unmatched. The germline V gene encodes CDR1 SEHNR and CDR2 FQNEAQ (reference sequence). The CDR3 runs to 14 residues. The CDR3 spells CASSDLGQGSEQYF. The CDR3 DNA is TGTGCCAGCAGCGATCTGGGACAGGGGAGCGAGCAGTACTTC.

This sequence joins TRBV5-1 and TRBJ2-2; 8 bases agree with TRBD1. V lost 2 bases, J lost 1 base, and 7 bases stayed unmatched. CDR1 is SGHRS, CDR2 YFSETQ, per germline. The length of the CDR3 is 17 residues. CDR3 amino acids: CASSLFSGTGNTGELFF. The CDR3 DNA is TGCGCCAGCAGCTTATTTTCCGGGACAGGGAACACCGGGGAGCTGTTTTTT.

The chain links TRBV7-2 to TRBJ2-7, with 7 positions matching TRBD2. Trimming took 5 bases from V and 4 from J; bases not matched to a gene: 17. Germline V gives CDR1 SGHTA, CDR2 FQGNSA. The CDR3 is 17 amino acids. CDR3 nucleotide sequence: TGTGCCAGCAGCCACAGTGGGGGAGGGTCGTTGGAATACGAGCAGTACTTC. Its protein is CASSHSGGGSLEYEQYF.

The chain combines TRBV6-5 with TRBJ2-7, with a possible D match to TRBD2 (5 bases). The CDR3 is 14 residues long. V was clipped by 5 bases and J by 2 bases, with 13 bases between them. Looked up from germline, CDR1 is MNHEY and CDR2 is SVGAGI. The CDR3 region is CASSPPHGAYEQYF. The CDR3 nucleotides read TGTGCCAGCAGTCCGCCCCACGGGGCCTACGAGCAGTACTTC.

The rearrangement joins TRBV6-5 to TRBJ1-3, with a possible D match to TRBD1 (6 bases). The CDR3 runs 13 residues. The germline gives CDR1 MNHEY, CDR2 SVGAGI. V lost 6 bases and J lost 0, with 6 bases in between. The CDR3 DNA follows: TGTGCCAGCAGACAGGGCTCTGGAAACACCATATATTTT. It translates to CASRQGSGNTIYF.

The V and J genes are TRBV5-4 and TRBJ2-3; D not certain. The germline V gene encodes CDR1 SGHNT and CDR2 YYREEE (reference sequence). CDR3 size: 15 residues. With 0 bases removed from V and 0 bases from J, the gap between germline ends came to 8 bases. CDR3 DNA: TGTGCCAGCAGCTTGGCAGTATCTAGCACAGATACGCAGTATTTT. Its translation: CASSLAVSSTDTQYF.

V and J are TRBV11-2 and TRBJ2-3; 8 nucleotides line up with TRBD2. The CDR3 totals 16 residues. The V and J ends lost 0 bases and 1 base, in that order; junction bases with no gene match: 3. Germline CDR1 SGHAT, CDR2 FQNNGV. The CDR3 here is CASSLDHGGGTDTQYF. CDR3 DNA sequence: TGTGCCAGCAGCTTAGATCACGGGGGGGGCACAGATACGCAGTATTTT.

This clone was picked up a small number of times. The V and J genes are TRBV5-1 and TRBJ1-2; D gene unclear. The germline CDR1 and CDR2 sequences are SGHRS and YFSETQ. The CDR3 has 14 residues. The V gene lost 3 bases and the J gene lost 3 bases, with 12 bases spanning the gap. CDR3 loop: CASSSSQRDYGYTF. The CDR3, as DNA: TGCGCCAGCAGCTCCTCCCAGAGGGACTATGGCTACACCTTC.

This chain joins TRBV2 and TRBJ1-1; D is possibly TRBD1 (5 bases). This CDR3 contains 14 residues. The ends were cut back, 6 bases at V and 1 base at J, with 12 bases in the middle. Per the germline V gene, CDR1 is SNHLY and CDR2 is FYNNEI. The CDR3 loop reads CASRLTERNTEAFF. CDR3 in DNA: TGTGCCAGCAGGCTGACAGAAAGGAACACTGAAGCTTTCTTT. Variable domain in full (rest from reference TRBV2 and TRBJ1-1): EPEVTQTPSHQVTQMGQEVILRCVPISNHLYFYWYRQILGQKVEFLVSFYNNEISEKSEIFDDQFSVERPDGSNFTLKIRSTKLEDSAMYFCASRLTERNTEAFFGQGTRLTVV.

This sequence joins TRBV7-6 and TRBJ1-5; D unclear. The CDR3 runs 13 residues. V lost 0 bases to trimming and J lost 5 bases, with 5 bases between them. CDR1 SGHVS and CDR2 FNYEAQ come from the germline V gene. CDR3 in amino acids: CASSLAGDQPQHF. The DNA for the CDR3 is TGTGCCAGCAGCTTAGCGGGCGATCAGCCCCAGCATTTT.

This chain connects TRBV3-1 (or the pseudogene TRBV3-2) to TRBJ2-5; 8 bases are shared with TRBD1. Germline values: CDR1 LGHDT, CDR2 YNNKEL (reference sequence). J gave up 2 bases and V 3 bases, and 11 bases lay outside the gene matches. The CDR3 is made up of 17 amino acids. CDR3 sequence (DNA): TGTGCCAGCAGCCAGACGGACAGGGAGAGGGATCAAGAGACCCAGTACTTC. Amino acids: CASSQTDRERDQETQYF.